This TCR beta chain was captured by sequencing in a study of blood T cell repertoires in COVID-19. Overall study: The study drew acute and convalescent COVID-19 samples from the United States, Italy and Spain. Nucleic acid was either cDNA or gDNA, and it came from T cells, B-cell-depleted T cells, or PBMCs.

In the original workflow: Reference gene primer amplification in the assay estimated nucleated cell counts. TCRdb's copy holds only in-frame clones and misses some; the assay was immunoSEQ multiplex PCR. The V and J calls and clone size were taken over from that table, and D and trimming were inferred from the DNA. The sample includes under 250,000 clones, roughly 86% of them seen just once. The CDR3 contains 14 residues. Germline V gives CDR1 SGHDT, CDR2 YYEEEE. Germline trimming cut 5 bases from V and 2 bases from J; bases unmatched to any gene: 3. The chain combines TRBV5-6 with TRBJ2-1, with 8 positions matching TRBD2. The receptor comes from a woman aged 60 to 75 who had recovered from COVID-19. The sequencing sample was made of peripheral blood. In DNA, the CDR3 is TGTGCCAGCAGACCAGCGGGGGCCTACAATGAGCAGTTCTTC. Translation gives CASRPAGAYNEQFF.